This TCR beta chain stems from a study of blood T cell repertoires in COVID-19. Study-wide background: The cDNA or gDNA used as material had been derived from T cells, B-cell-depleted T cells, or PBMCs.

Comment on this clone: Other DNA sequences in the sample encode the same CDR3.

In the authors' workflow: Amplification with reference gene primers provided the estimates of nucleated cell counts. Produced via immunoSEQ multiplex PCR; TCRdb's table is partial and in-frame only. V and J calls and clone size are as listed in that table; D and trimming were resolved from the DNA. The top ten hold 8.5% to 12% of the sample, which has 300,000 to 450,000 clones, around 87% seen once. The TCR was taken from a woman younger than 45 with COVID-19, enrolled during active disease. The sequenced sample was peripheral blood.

DNA for the CDR3: TGTGCCAGCAGCAGGACTAGCGGCTCCTACGAGCAGTACTTC. Amino acids: CASSRTSGSYEQYF. This chain connects TRBV6-5 to TRBJ2-7; 10 positions agree with TRBD2. The CDR3 spans 14 residues. Germline assignment: CDR1 MNHEY and CDR2 SVGAGI. J was trimmed by 0 bases and V by 6 bases; bases with no gene match: 2.